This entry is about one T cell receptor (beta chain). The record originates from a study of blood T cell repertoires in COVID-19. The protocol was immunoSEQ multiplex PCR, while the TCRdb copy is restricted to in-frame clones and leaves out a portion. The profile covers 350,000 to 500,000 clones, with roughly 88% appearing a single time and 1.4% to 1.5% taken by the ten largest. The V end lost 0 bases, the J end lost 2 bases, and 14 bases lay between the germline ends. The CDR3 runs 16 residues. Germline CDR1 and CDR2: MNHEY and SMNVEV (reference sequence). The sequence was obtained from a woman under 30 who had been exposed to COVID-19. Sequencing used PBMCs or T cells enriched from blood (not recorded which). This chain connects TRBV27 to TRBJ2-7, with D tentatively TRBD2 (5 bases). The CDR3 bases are TGTGCCAGCAGTTTATCGTCGCTAGCTTCAGCCTACGAGCAGTACTTC. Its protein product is CASSLSSLASAYEQYF.